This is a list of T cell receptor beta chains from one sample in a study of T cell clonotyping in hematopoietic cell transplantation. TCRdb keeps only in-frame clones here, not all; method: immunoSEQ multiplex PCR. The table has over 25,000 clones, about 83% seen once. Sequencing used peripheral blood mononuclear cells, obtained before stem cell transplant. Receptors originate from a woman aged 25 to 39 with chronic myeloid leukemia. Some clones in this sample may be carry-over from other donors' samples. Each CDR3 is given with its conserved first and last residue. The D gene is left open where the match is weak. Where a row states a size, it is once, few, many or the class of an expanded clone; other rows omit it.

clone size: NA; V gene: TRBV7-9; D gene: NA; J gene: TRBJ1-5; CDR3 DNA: TGTGCCAGCAGCTTTGATGGAAATCAGCCCCAGCATTTT; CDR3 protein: CASSFDGNQPQHF
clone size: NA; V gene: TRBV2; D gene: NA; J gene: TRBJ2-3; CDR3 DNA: TGTGCCAGCCCCCCAGGTTTACTCACAGATACGCAGTATTTT; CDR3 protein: CASPPGLLTDTQYF
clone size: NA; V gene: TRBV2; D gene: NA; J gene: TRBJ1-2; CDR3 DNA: TGTGCCACCCACTTCGGGGGGGAGTATGGCTACACCTTC; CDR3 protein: CATHFGGEYGYTF
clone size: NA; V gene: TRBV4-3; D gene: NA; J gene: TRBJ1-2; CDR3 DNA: TGCGCCAGCAGCCAAGATCTCGGGCGCGGATATGGCTACACCTTC; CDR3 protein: CASSQDLGRGYGYTF
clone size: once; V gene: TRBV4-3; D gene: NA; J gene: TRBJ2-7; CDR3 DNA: TGCGCCAGCAGCCAAGAGTCAGGGAGATACGAGCAGTACTTC; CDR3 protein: CASSQESGRYEQYF
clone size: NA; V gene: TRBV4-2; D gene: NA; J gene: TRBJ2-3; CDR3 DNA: TGTGCCAGCAGCCACGAGGCCGGGAGCGCTGGAGATACGCAGTATTTT; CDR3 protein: CASSHEAGSAGDTQYF
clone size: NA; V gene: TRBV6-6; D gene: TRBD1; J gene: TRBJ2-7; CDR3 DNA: TGTGCCAGCAGGTCGAGGGGGCCGGGAGAGCAGTACTTC; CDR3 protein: CASRSRGPGEQYF
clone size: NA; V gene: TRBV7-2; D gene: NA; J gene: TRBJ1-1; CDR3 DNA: TGTGCCAGCAGCTTAGTGGGGGCGGTGGACACTGAAGCTTTCTTT; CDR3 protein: CASSLVGAVDTEAFF
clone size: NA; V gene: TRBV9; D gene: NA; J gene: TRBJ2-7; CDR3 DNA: TGTGCCAGCGGACTGGGGGACGGATTCTACGAGCAGTACTTC; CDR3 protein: CASGLGDGFYEQYF
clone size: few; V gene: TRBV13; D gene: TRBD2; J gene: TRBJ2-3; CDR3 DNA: TGTGCCAGCAGCTCGTCTAGCGGGGGGGCCACAGATACGCAGTATTTT; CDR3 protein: CASSSSSGGATDTQYF
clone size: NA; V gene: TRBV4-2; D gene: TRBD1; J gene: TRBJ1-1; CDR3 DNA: TGTGCCAGCAGACAAGACAGGGCTGAAGCTTTCTTT; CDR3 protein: CASRQDRAEAFF
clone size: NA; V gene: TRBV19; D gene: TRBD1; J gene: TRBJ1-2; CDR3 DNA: TGTGCCAGTAGTACCCGGGACAGGGGAGGGGACTATGGCTACACCTTC; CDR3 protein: CASSTRDRGGDYGYTF
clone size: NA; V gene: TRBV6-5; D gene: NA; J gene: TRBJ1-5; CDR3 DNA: TGTGCCAGCAGTTACTCCTGGAACCCGGGAAATCAGCCCCAGCATTTT; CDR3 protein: CASSYSWNPGNQPQHF
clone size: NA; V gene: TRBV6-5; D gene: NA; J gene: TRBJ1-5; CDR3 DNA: TGTGCCAGCAGTTACGGACAGTTTAGCAATCAGCCCCAGCATTTT; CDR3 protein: CASSYGQFSNQPQHF
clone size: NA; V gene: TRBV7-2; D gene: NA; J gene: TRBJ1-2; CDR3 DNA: TGTGCCAGCAGCTTAGCGCCTTCAGGTTTCTATGGCTACACCTTC; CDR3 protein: CASSLAPSGFYGYTF
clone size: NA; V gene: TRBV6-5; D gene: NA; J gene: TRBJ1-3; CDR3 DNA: TGTGCCAGCAGTTACTCCCAGCAGAGCTCTGGAAACACCATATATTTT; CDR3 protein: CASSYSQQSSGNTIYF
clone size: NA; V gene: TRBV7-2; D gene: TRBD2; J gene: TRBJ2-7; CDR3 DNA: TGTGCCAGCAGCTTAGTACCCTCTCTCGGGGGGGGCGCATCCTACGAGCAGTACTTC; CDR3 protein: CASSLVPSLGGGASYEQYF
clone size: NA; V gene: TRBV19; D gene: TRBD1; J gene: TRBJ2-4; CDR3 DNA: TGTGCCAGTAGTAGAGGGACAGATTACCTAGCCAAAAACATTCAGTACTTC; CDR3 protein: CASSRGTDYLAKNIQYF
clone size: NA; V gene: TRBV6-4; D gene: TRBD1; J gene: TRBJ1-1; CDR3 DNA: TGTGCCAGCAGTGAACAGGGGAGTAGCACTGAAGCTTTCTTT; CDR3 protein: CASSEQGSSTEAFF
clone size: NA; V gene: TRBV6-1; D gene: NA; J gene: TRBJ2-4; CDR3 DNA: TGTGCCAGCAGTGTAGGGGGGGCTGACAAAAACATTCAGTACTTC; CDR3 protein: CASSVGGADKNIQYF
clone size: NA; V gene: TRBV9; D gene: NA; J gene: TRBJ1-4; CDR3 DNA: TGTGCCAGCAGCCCATACGACGTGAAAACTAATGAAAAACTGTTTTTT; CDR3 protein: CASSPYDVKTNEKLFF
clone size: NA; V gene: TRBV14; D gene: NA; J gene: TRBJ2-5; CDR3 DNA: TGTGCCAGCAGCCAAGTGCGGGAGACCCAGTACTTC; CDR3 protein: CASSQVRETQYF
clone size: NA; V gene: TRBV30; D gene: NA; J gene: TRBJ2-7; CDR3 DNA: TGTGCCTGGAGGTCCGACTCCTACGAGCAGTACTTC; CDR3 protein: CAWRSDSYEQYF
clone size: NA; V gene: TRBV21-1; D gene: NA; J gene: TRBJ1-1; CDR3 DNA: TGTGCCAGCAGCATGAGTCAGGAGGGTATGAACACTGAAGCTTTCTTT; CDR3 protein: CASSMSQEGMNTEAFF
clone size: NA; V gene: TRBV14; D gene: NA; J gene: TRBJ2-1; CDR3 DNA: TGTGCCAGCAGCCAATATAGTCGGGCCTACAATGAGCAGTTCTTC; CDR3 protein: CASSQYSRAYNEQFF
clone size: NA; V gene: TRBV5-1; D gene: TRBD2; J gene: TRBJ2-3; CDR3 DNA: TGCGCCAGCAGCCCCAGCGGGGGGGGAGGGGATACGCAGTATTTT; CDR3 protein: CASSPSGGGGDTQYF
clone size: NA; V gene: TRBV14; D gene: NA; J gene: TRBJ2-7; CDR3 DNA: TGTGCCAGCAGCCAACGGGACTACGAGCAGTACTTC; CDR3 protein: CASSQRDYEQYF
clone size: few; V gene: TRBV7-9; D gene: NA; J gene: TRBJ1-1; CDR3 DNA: TGTGCCAGCAGTCCCGGCGTAGTTACTGAAGCTTTCTTT; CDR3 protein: CASSPGVVTEAFF
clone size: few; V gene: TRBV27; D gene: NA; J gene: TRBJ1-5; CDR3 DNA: TGTGCCAGCGGCAGGGCCCTAGGCAATCAGCCCCAGCATTTT; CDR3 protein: CASGRALGNQPQHF
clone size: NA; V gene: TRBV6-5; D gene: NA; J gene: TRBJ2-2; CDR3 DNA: TGTGCCAGCAGTTACTCGCGGGAGAACACCGGGGAGCTGTTTTTT; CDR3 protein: CASSYSRENTGELFF
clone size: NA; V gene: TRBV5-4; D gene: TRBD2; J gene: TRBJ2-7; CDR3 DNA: TGTGCCAGCAGCTTGGGAGGGACTAGCGGGCTCTCCTACGAGCAGTACTTC; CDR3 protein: CASSLGGTSGLSYEQYF
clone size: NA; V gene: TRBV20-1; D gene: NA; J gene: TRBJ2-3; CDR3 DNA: TGCAGTGCTTCCTACACAGATACGCAGTATTTT; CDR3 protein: CSASYTDTQYF
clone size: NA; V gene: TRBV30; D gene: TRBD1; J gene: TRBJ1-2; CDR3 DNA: TGTGCCTGGAGTGTAGGACAGGGCTATGGCTACACCTTC; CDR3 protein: CAWSVGQGYGYTF
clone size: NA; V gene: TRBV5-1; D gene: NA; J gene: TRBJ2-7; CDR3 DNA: TGCTCCAGCAGCGTGGGCTACGAGCAGTACTTC; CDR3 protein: CSSSVGYEQYF
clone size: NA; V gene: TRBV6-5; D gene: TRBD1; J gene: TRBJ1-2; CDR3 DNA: TGTGCCAGCAGGGAACCCACGACAGGGAACTATGGCTACACCTTC; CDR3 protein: CASREPTTGNYGYTF
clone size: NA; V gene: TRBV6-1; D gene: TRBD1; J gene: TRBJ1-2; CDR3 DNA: TGTGCCAGCAGTCCCGGGACAGGGGGCCTCTATGGCTACACCTTC; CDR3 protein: CASSPGTGGLYGYTF
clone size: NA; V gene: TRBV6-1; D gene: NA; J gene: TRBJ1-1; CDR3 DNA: TGTGCCAGCAGTGTCTTCGTTTCGGGAGAAGGCACTGAAGCTTTCTTT; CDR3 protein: CASSVFVSGEGTEAFF
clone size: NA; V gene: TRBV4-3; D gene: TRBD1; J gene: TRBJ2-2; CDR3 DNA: TGCGCCAGCAGCCAAAACAGGGGCACCGGGGAGCTGTTTTTT; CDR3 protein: CASSQNRGTGELFF
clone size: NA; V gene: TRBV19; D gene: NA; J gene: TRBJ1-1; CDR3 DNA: TGTGCCAGTAGTATTCTTGGGACTGAAGCTTTCTTT; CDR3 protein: CASSILGTEAFF
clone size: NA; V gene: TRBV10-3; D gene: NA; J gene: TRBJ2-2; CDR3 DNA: TGTGCCATCAGTGCGACGGCTGGCACCGGGGAGCTGTTTTTT; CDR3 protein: CAISATAGTGELFF
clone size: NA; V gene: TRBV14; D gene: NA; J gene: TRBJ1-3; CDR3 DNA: TGTGCCAGCAGCCAGTCGCGACTCAGCTCTGGAAACACCATATATTTT; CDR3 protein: CASSQSRLSSGNTIYF
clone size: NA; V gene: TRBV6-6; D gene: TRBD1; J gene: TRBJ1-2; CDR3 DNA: TGTGCCAGCCGGGGGGGACAGGGGACAACCTTC; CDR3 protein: CASRGGQGTTF
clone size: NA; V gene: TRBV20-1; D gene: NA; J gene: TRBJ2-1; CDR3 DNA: TGCAGTGCTAGCGCCCACAAGGACGTCATCTTC; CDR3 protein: CSASAHKDVIF
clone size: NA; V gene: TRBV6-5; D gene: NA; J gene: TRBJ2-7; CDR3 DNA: TGTGCCAGCATTGCCCCGACACTCTACGAGCAGTACTTC; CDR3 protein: CASIAPTLYEQYF
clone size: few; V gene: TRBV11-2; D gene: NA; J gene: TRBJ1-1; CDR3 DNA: TGTGCCAGCAGCTTAGATGGAATGCAGGGTTACACTGAAGCTTTCTTT; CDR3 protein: CASSLDGMQGYTEAFF
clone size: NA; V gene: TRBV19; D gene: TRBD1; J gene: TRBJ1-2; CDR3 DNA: TGTGCCAGTAGTATACCTTCGGACAGGCGCCCACAGGCTACATTC; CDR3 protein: CASSIPSDRRPQATF
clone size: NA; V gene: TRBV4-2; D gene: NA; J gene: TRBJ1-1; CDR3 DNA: TGTGCCAGCAGCCAAGACAGGAGCACTGAAGCTTTCTTT; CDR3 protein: CASSQDRSTEAFF
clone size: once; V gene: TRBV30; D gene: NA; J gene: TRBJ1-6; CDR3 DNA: TGTGCCTGGAGTGTGGGTCGGGGGGCTTCACCCCTCCACTTT; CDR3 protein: CAWSVGRGASPLHF
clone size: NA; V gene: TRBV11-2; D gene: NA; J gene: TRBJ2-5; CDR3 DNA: TGTGCCAGCAGCTCAAGGGAGACCCAGTACTTC; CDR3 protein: CASSSRETQYF
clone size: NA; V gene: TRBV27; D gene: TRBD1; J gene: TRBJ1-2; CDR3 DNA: TGTGCCAGCAGTGGCTTAGGGGGCCCTAACTATGGCTACACCTTC; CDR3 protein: CASSGLGGPNYGYTF
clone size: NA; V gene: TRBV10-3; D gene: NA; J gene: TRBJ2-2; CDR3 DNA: TGTGCCATCAGCACCCGTAAAACACAGGGAACCGGGGAGCTGTTTTTT; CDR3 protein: CAISTRKTQGTGELFF
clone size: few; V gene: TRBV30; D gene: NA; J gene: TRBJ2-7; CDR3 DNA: TGTGCCTGGAGATGGGGGCACGAGCAGTACTTC; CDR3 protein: CAWRWGHEQYF
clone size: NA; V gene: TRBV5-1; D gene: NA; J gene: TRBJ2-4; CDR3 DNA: TGCGCCAGCAGCTTGGGGGGACCTAGCATTCAGTACTTC; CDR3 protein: CASSLGGPSIQYF
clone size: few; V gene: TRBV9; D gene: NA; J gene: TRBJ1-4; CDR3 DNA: TGTGCCAGCAGCCCGCTCGGGTCTGTTGGTGAAAAACTGTTTTTT; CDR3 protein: CASSPLGSVGEKLFF